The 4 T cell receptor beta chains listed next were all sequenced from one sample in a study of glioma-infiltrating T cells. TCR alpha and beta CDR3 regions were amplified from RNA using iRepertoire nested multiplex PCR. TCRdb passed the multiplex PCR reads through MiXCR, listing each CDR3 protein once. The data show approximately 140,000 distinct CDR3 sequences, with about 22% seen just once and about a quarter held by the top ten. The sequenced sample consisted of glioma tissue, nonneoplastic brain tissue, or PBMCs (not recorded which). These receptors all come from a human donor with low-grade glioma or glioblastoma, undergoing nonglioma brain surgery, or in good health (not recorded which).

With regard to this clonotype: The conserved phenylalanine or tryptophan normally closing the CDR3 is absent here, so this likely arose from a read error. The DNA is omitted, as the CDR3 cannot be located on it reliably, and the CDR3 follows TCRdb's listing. CDR3 sequence: CSARYPGLAGGPNEQLL. This chain links TRBV20-1 with TRBJ2-1; the table's TRBD2 call for D was not verified on the DNA. The germline CDR1 and CDR2 sequences are DFQATT and SNEGSKA (reference sequence). Both ends counted, the CDR3 spans 17 residues.

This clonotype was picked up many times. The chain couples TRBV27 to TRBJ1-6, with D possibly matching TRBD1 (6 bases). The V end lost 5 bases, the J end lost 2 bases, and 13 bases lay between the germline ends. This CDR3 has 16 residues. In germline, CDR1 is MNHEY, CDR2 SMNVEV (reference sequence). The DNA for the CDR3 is TGTGCCAGCAGTCTCAACAGGGATACCTATAATTCACCCCTCCACTTT. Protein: CASSLNRDTYNSPLHF.

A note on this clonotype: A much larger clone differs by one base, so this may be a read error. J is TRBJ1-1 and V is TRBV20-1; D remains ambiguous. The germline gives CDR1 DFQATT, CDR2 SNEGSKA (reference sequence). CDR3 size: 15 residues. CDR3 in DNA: TGCAGTACTAGGCCCCCGCGGGGAAGGGACACTGAAGCTTTCTTT. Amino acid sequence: CSTRPPRGRDTEAFF.

The CDR3 sequence: CASSPPGDYGYTF. In nucleotides, the CDR3 is TGTGCCAGCTCACCACCAGGGGACTATGGCTACACCTTC. The chain has TRBV18 and TRBJ1-2; tentative D call: TRBD1 (5 bases). Germline V gene sequence: CDR1 KGHSH, CDR2 LQKENI. The CDR3 runs to 13 residues. V gave up 0 bases and J gave up 3 bases, with 5 bases separating them.